Below, 4 T cell receptor beta chains from the same sample are listed, as sequenced in a study of cytomegalovirus exposure and HLA in healthy donors (dated by TCRdb to between 2016 and 2019). Library generation was performed with the immunoSEQ multiplex PCR assay. The multiplex PCR relied on a mix of 60 forward primers for TCR Vbeta segments and 13 reverse primers for TCR Jbeta segments. TCRdb took over this immuneACCESS table, retaining in-frame rearrangements with V and J assigned. Such tables are incomplete; in checked studies, under half of the missing clones stem from an unresolved V gene, and the remainder is unexplained. This sample holds some 270,000 clones; roughly 91% were observed only once. In total, the top ten clones hold about 1.5% of the sample. The sample consisted of PBMCs. Source of these receptors: a girl aged 2 to 10 in good health and CMV-seronegative.

The count of this clone is one. V gene TRBV27 combines with J gene TRBJ1-2; D may be TRBD1 (6 bases). The CDR3 has 15 amino acids. V was clipped by 5 bases and J by 0 bases, with 13 bases between them. Germline values: CDR1 MNHEY, CDR2 SMNVEV (reference sequence). The CDR3 reads CASSPTGSSNYGYTF. Here the CDR3 DNA reads TGTGCCAGCAGTCCCACAGGGTCCTCTAACTATGGCTACACCTTC.

This chain uses TRBV7-8 with TRBJ2-2; perhaps TRBD1 as D (6 bases). CDR1 SGHVS and CDR2 FQNEAQ come from the germline V gene. V was clipped by 0 bases and J by 6 bases, with 11 bases between them. The CDR3 contains 15 residues. In DNA form, the CDR3 reads TGTGCCAGCAGCTTAGCCGGTACAGGGCCCGGGGAGCTGTTTTTT. Translating gives CASSLAGTGPGELFF.

The V gene is TRBV5-4, the J gene TRBJ1-5; tentative D call: TRBD1 (6 bases). The V gene's germline CDR1 is SGHNT and CDR2 YYREEE (reference sequence). This CDR3 has 17 residues. Trimming cost V 3 bases and J 2 bases, with 18 bases left between them. This CDR3 is CASSYGGGRGGNQPQHF. Here the CDR3 DNA reads TGTGCCAGCAGCTATGGAGGAGGCAGGGGAGGCAATCAGCCCCAGCATTTT.

The gene calls are TRBV5-6 and TRBJ1-1; D call uncertain. Germline loops: CDR1 SGHDT, CDR2 YYEEEE. This CDR3 comprises 15 residues. Trimming cost V 4 bases and J 4 bases, with 17 bases left between them. The CDR3 loop is CASSKDRTGSTEAFF. CDR3 sequence (DNA): TGTGCCAGCAGCAAAGACCGCACGGGGAGCACTGAAGCTTTCTTT.